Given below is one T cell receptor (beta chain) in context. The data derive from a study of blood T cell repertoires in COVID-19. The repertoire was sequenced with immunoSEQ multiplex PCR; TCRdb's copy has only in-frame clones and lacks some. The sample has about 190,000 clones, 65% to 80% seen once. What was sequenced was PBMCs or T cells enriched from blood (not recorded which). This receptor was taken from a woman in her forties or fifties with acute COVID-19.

The CDR3 reads CASSYGGGAPVQETQYF. The CDR3 DNA reads as TGTGCCAGCAGCTACGGAGGGGGGGCCCCGGTCCAAGAGACCCAGTACTTC. This chain links TRBV7-9 with TRBJ2-5, with D tentatively TRBD2 (7 bases). The CDR3 spans 17 residues. Germline assignment: CDR1 SEHNR and CDR2 FQNEAQ (reference sequence). V lost 4 bases and J 1 base, leaving 19 bases between the germline ends.